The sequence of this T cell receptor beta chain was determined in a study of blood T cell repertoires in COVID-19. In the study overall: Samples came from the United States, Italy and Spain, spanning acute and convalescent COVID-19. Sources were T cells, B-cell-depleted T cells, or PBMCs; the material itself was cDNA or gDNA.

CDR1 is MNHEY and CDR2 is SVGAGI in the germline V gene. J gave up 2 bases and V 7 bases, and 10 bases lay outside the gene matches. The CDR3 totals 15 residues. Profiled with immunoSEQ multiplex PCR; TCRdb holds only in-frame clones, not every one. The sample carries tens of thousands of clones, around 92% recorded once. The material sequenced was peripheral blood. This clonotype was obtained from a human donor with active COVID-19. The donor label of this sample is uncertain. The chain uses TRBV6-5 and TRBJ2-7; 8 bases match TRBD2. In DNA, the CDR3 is TGTGCCAGCACCCCGGGGGTAGCGGGGACCTACGAGCAGTACTTC. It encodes CASTPGVAGTYEQYF.